These 21 T cell receptor beta chains originate from one sample sequenced in a study of T cell responses to AZD1222 COVID-19 vaccine. This table comes from immunoSEQ multiplex PCR, and its TCRdb copy is limited to in-frame clones, with some not included. The repertoire holds about 150,000 clones, with just over 90% as singletons. Here the sequenced sample was peripheral blood, taken on day 0 of MenACWY control vaccination. The receptors come from an adult in good health.

This chain uses TRBV10-3 with TRBJ2-7; 11 bases are shared with TRBD1. Per germline, CDR1 ENHRY and CDR2 SYGVKD. The CDR3 length is 16 residues. V was clipped by 6 bases and J by 4 bases; unmatched bases: 11. For the CDR3, the DNA is TGTGCCATCAGCCCCGGACAGGGGGCCGCCGGTTACGAGCAGTACTTC. As protein: CAISPGQGAAGYEQYF.

The J gene is TRBJ1-1, the V gene TRBV12-3 or TRBV12-4; D is possibly TRBD1 (5 bases). V shed 5 bases and J shed 5 bases, with 12 bases lying between them. This CDR3 is built from 13 residues. Here the CDR3 reads CASSEGIGTEAFF. The CDR3 DNA follows: TGTGCCAGCAGTGAGGGGATCGGGACTGAAGCTTTCTTT.

The chain recombines TRBV11-2 with TRBJ2-7; 8 bases fit TRBD2. Germline V lookup: CDR1 SGHAT, CDR2 FQNNGV. The CDR3 is made up of 15 amino acids. After removal of 1 base from V and 2 bases from J, the junction contained 4 bases not matched to a gene. CDR3 in amino acids: CASSLAAGGAYEQYF. CDR3 nucleotide sequence: TGTGCCAGCAGCTTAGCGGCGGGGGGAGCCTACGAGCAGTACTTC.

The chain combines TRBV28 with TRBJ2-1, with no clear D. Germline values: CDR1 MDHEN, CDR2 SYDVKM. V lost 6 bases, J lost 5 bases, and 8 bases lay in between. The CDR3 runs to 12 residues. The CDR3 loop reads CASRYRDNEQFF. The CDR3, as DNA: TGTGCCAGCAGATATAGGGACAATGAGCAGTTCTTC.

The V and J genes are TRBV5-1 and TRBJ2-7, with TRBD1 identical over 7 bases. This CDR3 spans 14 amino acids. V trimming: 4 bases; J trimming: 5 bases; junction bases outside the gene matches: 9. Germline CDR1 is SGHRS and CDR2 is YFSETQ. This CDR3 reads CASSPHRGKDEQYF. As DNA, the CDR3 is TGCGCCAGCAGCCCCCACAGGGGTAAGGACGAGCAGTACTTC.

This chain uses TRBV9 with TRBJ2-2; D remains unclear. The CDR3 is 12 amino acids. Germline V CDR1 and CDR2: SGDLS, YYNGEE. V was trimmed by 0 bases and J by 6 bases, leaving 3 bases between them. The CDR3 sequence is CASSVDAGELFF. The DNA of the CDR3 is TGTGCCAGCAGCGTAGATGCCGGGGAGCTGTTTTTT.

This chain joins TRBV5-1 and TRBJ2-7; no clear D gene. CDR3 length: 12 amino acids. Germline CDR1 and CDR2: SGHRS and YFSETQ. V was pared by 4 bases and J by 4 bases, with 9 bases between. CDR3 in amino acids: CASSLVEYEQYF. CDR3 nucleotide sequence: TGCGCCAGCAGCCTAGTCGAATACGAGCAGTACTTC.

The J gene is TRBJ2-7, the V gene TRBV21-1; the listed D gene, TRBD1, was not tested against the DNA. TRBV21-1 counts as a pseudogene. The CDR3 is 15 amino acids. The CDR3 is CASSKRRGHTYEQYF. The CDR3 nucleotides are TGTGCCAGCAGCAAAAGGAGGGGGCACACTTACGAGCAGTACTTC.

The chain joins TRBV18 to TRBJ2-5, with D hard to call. Looked up from germline, CDR1 is KGHSH and CDR2 is LQKENI. There are 17 residues in the CDR3. V lost 2 bases and J lost 2, with 18 bases in between. The DNA for the CDR3 is TGTGCCAGCTCACCAATGGTCGGGCAGGCCACTCAAGAGACCCAGTACTTC. Its translation is CASSPMVGQATQETQYF.

The rearrangement links TRBV19 to TRBJ2-7, with D possibly being TRBD1 (5 bases). V was pared by 3 bases and J by 4 bases, with 13 bases between. The germline gives CDR1 LNHDA, CDR2 SQIVND (reference sequence). The CDR3 extends over 14 amino acids. This CDR3 is CASSIGRASYEQYF. The DNA of the CDR3 is TGTGCCAGTAGTATTGGCAGGGCATCGTACGAGCAGTACTTC.

This chain uses TRBV28 with TRBJ2-5; D gene unclear. In germline, CDR1 is MDHEN, CDR2 SYDVKM. The CDR3 has 15 residues. Trimming stripped 3 bases from V and 4 bases from J, with 15 bases between. In nucleotides, the CDR3 is TGTGCCAGCAGTTTGGAGTCAGGCCTAAGAGAGACCCAGTACTTC. This codes for CASSLESGLRETQYF. The full variable domain, its missing parts supplied by reference TRBV28 and TRBJ2-5, is DVKVTQSSRYLVKRTGEKVFLECVQDMDHENMFWYRQDPGLGLRLIYFSYDVKMKEKGDIPEGYSVSREKKERFSLILESASTNQTSMYLCASSLESGLRETQYFGPGTRLLVL.

The J gene is TRBJ1-3, the V gene TRBV19, with D possibly being TRBD1 (6 bases). V lost 1 base, J lost 7 bases, and 11 bases lay in between. Germline V lookup: CDR1 LNHDA, CDR2 SQIVND (reference sequence). CDR3 length: 14 amino acids. CDR3 in amino acids: CASSIAPGANTIYF. CDR3 coding DNA: TGTGCCAGTAGTATAGCCCCAGGGGCGAACACCATATATTTT.

This chain links TRBV18 with TRBJ2-5; tentative D call: TRBD1 (6 bases). With 6 bases removed from V and 0 bases from J, the gap between germline ends came to 11 bases. Germline V gene sequence: CDR1 KGHSH, CDR2 LQKENI. This CDR3 has 14 residues. As DNA, the CDR3 is TGTGCCAGCTCGCAAGACAGGAACCAAGAGACCCAGTACTTC. Its translation: CASSQDRNQETQYF.

This clone showed up just once. V gene TRBV7-2 combines with J gene TRBJ1-3; D is perhaps TRBD1 (5 bases). Trimming shortened V by 5 bases and J by 0 bases, and 8 bases separated the two germline ends. Germline values: CDR1 SGHTA, CDR2 FQGNSA. There are 14 residues in the CDR3. CDR3: CASSAGVSGNTIYF. The CDR3 DNA reads TGTGCCAGCAGCGCGGGGGTCTCTGGAAACACCATATATTTT. Using reference TRBV7-2 and TRBJ1-3 for the parts outside the CDR3, the full variable domain is GAGVSQSPSNKVTEKGKDVELRCDPISGHTALYWYRQSLGQGLEFLIYFQGNSAPDKSGLPSDRFSAERTGGSVSTLTIQRTQQEDSAVYLCASSAGVSGNTIYFGEGSWLTVV.

The rearrangement uses TRBV7-2 and TRBJ1-2; D might be TRBD1 (5 bases). Deletions cut 5 bases from V and 0 bases from J, with 13 bases between. The length of the CDR3 is 15 residues. CDR1 is SGHTA and CDR2 is FQGNSA in the germline V gene. The CDR3 sequence: CASSLPQEANYGYTF. CDR3 bases: TGTGCCAGCAGCCTTCCACAGGAAGCTAACTATGGCTACACCTTC. Full variable domain (missing parts from reference TRBV7-2 and TRBJ1-2): GAGVSQSPSNKVTEKGKDVELRCDPISGHTALYWYRQSLGQGLEFLIYFQGNSAPDKSGLPSDRFSAERTGGSVSTLTIQRTQQEDSAVYLCASSLPQEANYGYTFGSGTRLTVV.

V usage is TRBV2 and J usage is TRBJ2-5; perhaps TRBD1 as D (6 bases). V was trimmed by 7 bases and J by 5 bases, leaving 11 bases between them. This CDR3 region has 12 residues. The germline CDR1 and CDR2 sequences are SNHLY and FYNNEI. CDR3 in DNA: TGTGCCAGCACTCGGACAGATGAGACCCAGTACTTC. It translates to CASTRTDETQYF.

The chain combines TRBV3-1 (or the pseudogene TRBV3-2) with TRBJ2-6; D unclear. Trimming took off 6 bases at V and 3 bases at J, with 6 bases between the two ends. The CDR3 is made up of 13 amino acids. From germline, CDR1 is LGHDT and CDR2 YNNKEL (reference sequence). The chain's CDR3 is CASRASGANVLTF. CDR3 DNA: TGTGCCAGCAGGGCCAGTGGGGCCAACGTCCTGACTTTC.

The chain uses TRBV4-1 and TRBJ1-2, with 7 bases matching TRBD1. CDR1 is MGHRA and CDR2 is YSYEKL in the germline V gene. The CDR3 has 13 residues. Unmatched junction bases numbered 2, after V lost 4 bases and J lost 3 bases. For the CDR3, the DNA is TGCGCCAGCAGCCTCGACAGGGACTATGGCTACACCTTC. Translating it yields CASSLDRDYGYTF.

This chain uses TRBV5-4 with TRBJ1-3, with 7 nucleotides matching TRBD1. The V gene's germline CDR1 is SGHNT and CDR2 YYREEE (reference sequence). This CDR3 comprises 14 residues. Losses at the gene ends were 4 bases for V and 1 base for J; bases not matched to a gene: 2. CDR3 residues: CASSPTGSGNTIYF. DNA for the CDR3: TGTGCCAGCAGCCCGACAGGGTCTGGAAACACCATATATTTT.

The V call is TRBV19, the J call TRBJ1-2, with D tentatively TRBD1 (5 bases). The CDR3 totals 16 residues. Germline V gene lookup returns CDR1 LNHDA and CDR2 SQIVND (reference sequence). V was pared by 7 bases and J by 0 bases, with 18 bases between. CDR3 sequence (DNA): TGTGCCAGTAACCCGGGGCGGTTAACAGCTAACTATGGCTACACCTTC. Its translation is CASNPGRLTANYGYTF.

In regard to this clone: One junction end disagrees with the germline gene, perhaps due to a read error. The chain joins TRBV27 to TRBJ2-2; TRBD1 agrees at 8 bases. This CDR3 has 19 residues. Germline-derived CDR1 and CDR2 are MNHEY and SMNVEV (reference sequence). The CDR3 is CASRLLRWGQESNTGELFF. CDR3 coding DNA: TGTGCCAGCAGGTTATTAAGATGGGGACAGGAATCGAACACCGGGGAGCTGTTTTTT.